These 9 T cell receptor beta chains were sequenced from one sample in a study of CD8 T cells in Susac syndrome. An amount of RNA that ranged from about 0.45 to 1 ug was reverse transcribed with random hexamers. From the immunoSEQ multiplex PCR reads, TCRdb called clonotypes with MiXCR, one entry per CDR3 protein. Of around 200,000 distinct CDR3 sequences listed, approximately 95% are singletons. The material sequenced was CD4+ T cells from PBMCs. The source of these receptors is a human donor in good health.

The V and J genes are TRBV25-1 and TRBJ2-1, with D uncertain. The CDR3 is made up of 13 amino acids. The V gene lost 5 bases and the J gene lost 7 bases, with 12 bases spanning the gap. Germline CDR1 is MGHDK and CDR2 is SYGVNS. Written as DNA, the CDR3 is TGTGCCAGCAGTACAAGCATAGGGAATGAGCAGTTCTTC. Protein: CASSTSIGNEQFF.

The chain combines TRBV7-2 with TRBJ2-3; D may be TRBD2 (6 bases). The CDR3 is 13 residues long. Germline loops: CDR1 SGHTA, CDR2 FQGNSA. Trimming stripped 2 bases from V and 4 bases from J, with 7 bases between. CDR3 sequence reads: CASSLPSADTQYF. CDR3 in DNA: TGTGCCAGCAGCTTACCTAGCGCAGATACGCAGTATTTT.

V usage is TRBV7-9 and J usage is TRBJ2-7, with D uncertain. V was clipped by 1 base and J by 6 bases, with 10 bases between them. Germline-derived CDR1 and CDR2 are SEHNR and FQNEAQ (reference sequence). The CDR3 is made up of 13 amino acids. The DNA for the CDR3 is TGTGCCAGCAGCTTAGGGAGCGTCGGCGAGCAGTACGTC. It yields the protein CASSLGSVGEQYV.

The chain couples TRBV12-3 or TRBV12-4 to TRBJ2-6; no firm D call. CDR3 size: 15 residues. Trimming took off 2 bases at V and 1 base at J, with 6 bases between the two ends. The CDR3 nucleotides are TGTGCCAGCAGTTTAATGCAGTCTGGGGCCAACGTCCTGACTTTC. It encodes CASSLMQSGANVLTF.

The chain uses TRBV20-1 and TRBJ2-7; TRBD2 aligns across 7 bases. The J segment lost 3 bases and the V segment lost 6 bases, leaving 5 bases of the junction unmatched. Germline V lookup: CDR1 DFQATT, CDR2 SNEGSKA (reference sequence). This CDR3 comprises 12 residues. CDR3 region: CSAAGGSYEQYV. The CDR3 DNA follows: TGCAGTGCCGCGGGCGGGAGCTACGAGCAGTACGTC.

The chain recombines TRBV9 with TRBJ1-1, with no clear D. Germline V CDR1 and CDR2: SGDLS, YYNGEE. The CDR3 runs 14 residues. The V gene lost 0 bases and the J gene lost 0 bases, with 6 bases spanning the gap. The CDR3 sequence: CASSVAPMNTEAFF. The CDR3 DNA is TGTGCCAGCAGCGTAGCTCCGATGAACACTGAAGCTTTCTTT.

V gene TRBV5-3 combines with J gene TRBJ2-5, with a weak D call TRBD2 (6 bases). TRBV5-3 is recorded as an ORF, its role being uncertain. V lost 4 bases to trimming and J lost 5 bases, with 9 bases between them. The CDR3 totals 12 residues. CDR3 residues: CARSRRGETQYF. CDR3 DNA: TGTGCCAGAAGCCGCCGGGGGGAGACCCAGTACTTC.

The gene calls are TRBV25-1 and TRBJ2-5; weak D call: TRBD2 (7 bases). V was trimmed by 2 bases and J by 4 bases, leaving 8 bases between them. Germline CDR1 and CDR2: MGHDK and SYGVNS. The CDR3 is made up of 13 amino acids. CDR3 in amino acids: CASSEAGAETQYF. As DNA, the CDR3 is TGTGCCAGCAGTGAAGCGGGGGCAGAGACCCAGTACTTC.

J is TRBJ1-1 and V is TRBV6-1; tentatively, D is TRBD1 (5 bases). The V and J ends lost 7 bases and 1 base respectively, with 13 bases between them. Germline V gene data show CDR1 as MNHNS and CDR2 as SASEGT. The CDR3 runs to 14 residues. This CDR3 reads CASTGSTANTEAFF. CDR3 nucleotide sequence: TGTGCCAGCACCGGGTCGACAGCGAACACTGAAGCTTTCTTT.